The present TCR beta chain was sequenced within a study of CD8+ T cells in alopecia areata. There are a few counts of this clone. Its target is unknown. Treatment meaning: oral pan-JAK inhibitor, 5-10 mg twice daily. Extraction and reverse transcription of RNA yielded cDNA as the sequencing template. Profiled with immunoSEQ multiplex PCR; TCRdb holds only in-frame clones, not every one. Here the sample spans some 98,000 clones, 60% to 75% being singletons. Findings of the study overall: Scalp and blood retained many expanded lesional clones during tofacitinib. Lesional scalp, especially alopecia totalis/universalis, showed higher clonality than normal scalp.

The sample consisted of CD8+ T cells sorted from blood, taken at week 4, from a patient treated with tofacitinib. This TCR came from a human donor with alopecia areata.

CDR3 coding DNA: TGTGCCAGCAGCCCATTAGCGGGGGGGTACTACAATGAGCAGTTCTTC. Translated: CASSPLAGGYYNEQFF. This chain joins TRBV7-9 and TRBJ2-1; 11 bases are a match to TRBD2. This CDR3 comprises 16 residues. Germline CDR1 SEHNR, CDR2 FQNEAQ (reference sequence). The junction had 6 bases not matched to a gene; V was cut back by 5 bases and J by 3 bases.